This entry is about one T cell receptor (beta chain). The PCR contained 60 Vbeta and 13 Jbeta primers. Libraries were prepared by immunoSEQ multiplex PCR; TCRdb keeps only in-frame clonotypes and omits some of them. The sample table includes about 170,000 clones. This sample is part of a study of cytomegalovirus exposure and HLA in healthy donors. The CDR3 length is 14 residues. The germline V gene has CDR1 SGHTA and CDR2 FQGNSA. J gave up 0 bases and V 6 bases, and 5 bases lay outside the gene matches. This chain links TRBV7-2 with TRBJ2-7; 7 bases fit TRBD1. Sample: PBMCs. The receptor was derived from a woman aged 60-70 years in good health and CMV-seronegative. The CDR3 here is CASRPGTDSYEQYF. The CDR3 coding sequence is TGTGCCAGCAGACCCGGGACAGACTCCTACGAGCAGTACTTC. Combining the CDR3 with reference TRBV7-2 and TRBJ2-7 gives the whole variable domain GAGVSQSPSNKVTEKGKDVELRCDPISGHTALYWYRQSLGQGLEFLIYFQGNSAPDKSGLPSDRFSAERTGGSVSTLTIQRTQQEDSAVYLCASRPGTDSYEQYFGPGTRLTVT.